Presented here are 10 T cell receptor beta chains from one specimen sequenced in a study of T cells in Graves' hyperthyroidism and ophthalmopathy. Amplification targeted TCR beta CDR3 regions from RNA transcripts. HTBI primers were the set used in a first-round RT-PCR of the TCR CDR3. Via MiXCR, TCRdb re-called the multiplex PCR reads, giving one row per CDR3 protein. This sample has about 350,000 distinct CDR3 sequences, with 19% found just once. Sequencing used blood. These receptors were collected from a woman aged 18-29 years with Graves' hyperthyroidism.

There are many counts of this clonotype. The CDR3 region is CASSDRGTGIQETQYF. The CDR3 DNA follows: TGTGCCAGCAGTGATCGGGGGACAGGCATCCAAGAGACCCAGTACTTC. The chain links TRBV2 to TRBJ2-5, with 8 bases identical to TRBD1. The junction had 7 bases not matched to a gene; V was cut back by 3 bases and J by 1 base. The CDR3 runs to 16 residues. Germline V gene data show CDR1 as SNHLY and CDR2 as FYNNEI.

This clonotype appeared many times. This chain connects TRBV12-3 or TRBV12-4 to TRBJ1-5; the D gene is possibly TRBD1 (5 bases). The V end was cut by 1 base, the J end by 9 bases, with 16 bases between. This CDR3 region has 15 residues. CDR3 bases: TGTGCCAGCAGTTTAGATCCTGGGGGATCTTGGCCCCAGCATTTT. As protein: CASSLDPGGSWPQHF.

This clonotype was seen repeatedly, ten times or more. The CDR3 DNA reads as TGCAGTGCCACGACAGGGGCAATGAACACTGAAGCTTTCTTT. Its translation: CSATTGAMNTEAFF. The chain combines TRBV20-1 with TRBJ1-1; 8 nucleotides match TRBD1. Germline values: CDR1 DFQATT, CDR2 SNEGSKA (reference sequence). The CDR3 loop spans 14 amino acids. V gave up 6 bases and J gave up 0 bases; unmatched junction bases: 6.

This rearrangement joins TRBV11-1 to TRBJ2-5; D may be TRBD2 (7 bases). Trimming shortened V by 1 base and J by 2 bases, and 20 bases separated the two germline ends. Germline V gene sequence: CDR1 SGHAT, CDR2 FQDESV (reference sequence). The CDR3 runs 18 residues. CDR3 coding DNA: TGTGCCAGCAGCTTAGAACCCCTAGAAGGGGGGGATCAAGAGACCCAGTACTTC. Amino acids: CASSLEPLEGGDQETQYF.

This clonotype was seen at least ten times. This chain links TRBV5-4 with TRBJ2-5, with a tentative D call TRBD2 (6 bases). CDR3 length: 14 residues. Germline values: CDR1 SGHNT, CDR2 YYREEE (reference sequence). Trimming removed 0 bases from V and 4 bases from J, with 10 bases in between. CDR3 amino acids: CASSLGGIGETQYF. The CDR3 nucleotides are TGTGCCAGCAGCTTGGGCGGGATCGGAGAGACCCAGTACTTC.

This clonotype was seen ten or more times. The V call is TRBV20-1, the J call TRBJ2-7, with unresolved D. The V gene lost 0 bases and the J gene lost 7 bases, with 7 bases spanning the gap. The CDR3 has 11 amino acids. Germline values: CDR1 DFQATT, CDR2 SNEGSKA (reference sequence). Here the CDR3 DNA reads TGCAGTGCTAGAGATGTACTAGAGCAGTACTTC. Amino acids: CSARDVLEQYF.

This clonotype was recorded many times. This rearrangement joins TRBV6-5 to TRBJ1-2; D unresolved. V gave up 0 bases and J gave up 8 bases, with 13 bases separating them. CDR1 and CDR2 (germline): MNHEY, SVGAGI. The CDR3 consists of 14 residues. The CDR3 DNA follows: TGTGCCAGCAGTTACTCTACCAACCGGTCGGGCTACACCTTC. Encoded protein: CASSYSTNRSGYTF.

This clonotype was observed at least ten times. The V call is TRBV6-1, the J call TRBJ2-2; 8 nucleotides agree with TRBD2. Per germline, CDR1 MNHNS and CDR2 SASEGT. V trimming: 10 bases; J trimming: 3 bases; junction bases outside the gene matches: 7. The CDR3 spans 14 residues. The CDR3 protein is CATGREGDTGELFF. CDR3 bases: TGTGCCACCGGCCGGGAGGGGGACACCGGGGAGCTGTTTTTT.

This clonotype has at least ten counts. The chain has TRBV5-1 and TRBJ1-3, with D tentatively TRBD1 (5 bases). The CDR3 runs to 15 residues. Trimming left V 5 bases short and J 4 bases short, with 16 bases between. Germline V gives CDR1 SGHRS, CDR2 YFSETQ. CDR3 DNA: TGCGCCAGCAGTCCCGGGGCGGCGTCGGGAAACACCATATATTTT. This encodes CASSPGAASGNTIYF.

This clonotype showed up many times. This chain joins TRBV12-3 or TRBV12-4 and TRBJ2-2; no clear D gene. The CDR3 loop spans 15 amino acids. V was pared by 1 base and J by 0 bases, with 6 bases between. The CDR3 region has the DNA TGTGCCAGCAGTTTAGGACAAACGAACACCGGGGAGCTGTTTTTT. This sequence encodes CASSLGQTNTGELFF.